The 27 T cell receptor beta chains below come from one sample, sequenced in a study of T-cell reconstitution after alpha-beta-depleted transplantation in children. The authors prepared the TCRbeta library with unique molecular identifiers. TCRdb reprocessed the PCR reads with MiXCR, giving one entry per CDR3 protein. The table lists roughly 82,000 distinct CDR3 sequences, over 12% of them singletons. This specimen was PBMCs, mostly from graft donor cells, taken 180 days after TCRalphabeta/CD19-depleted stem cell transplant. These receptors originate from a male patient aged 2-15 years who had a stem cell transplant for acute lymphoblastic leukemia, so the T cells may come from the graft donor.

This clonotype was found many times. The genes are TRBV5-1 and TRBJ2-7, with TRBD1 matching over 11 bases. Trimming took 5 bases from V and 3 from J; bases not matched to a gene: 7. This CDR3 is built from 15 residues. In germline, CDR1 is SGHRS, CDR2 YFSETQ. CDR3 loop: CASSNGQGAIYEQYF. CDR3 nucleotide sequence: TGCGCCAGCAGTAACGGACAGGGGGCTATCTACGAGCAGTACTTC.

This clonotype was picked up many times. The V gene is TRBV12-3 or TRBV12-4, the J gene TRBJ1-4; TRBD1 matches at 7 bases. Unmatched junction bases numbered 8, after V lost 4 bases and J lost 3 bases. CDR3 length: 16 residues. The CDR3 sequence is CASSSAPRGPNEKLFF. The CDR3, as DNA: TGTGCCAGCAGTTCCGCCCCAAGGGGGCCTAATGAAAAACTGTTTTTT.

This clonotype occurred many times. The chain has TRBV5-6 and TRBJ1-5, with unresolved D. Germline assignment: CDR1 SGHDT and CDR2 YYEEEE. Trimming took off 2 bases at V and 0 bases at J, with 12 bases between the two ends. This CDR3 is built from 16 residues. This chain's CDR3 is CASSLSTEFSNQPQHF. In DNA, the CDR3 is TGTGCCAGCAGCTTAAGCACAGAGTTTAGCAATCAGCCCCAGCATTTT.

This clonotype appeared many times. This chain links TRBV20-1 with TRBJ1-2; 9 bases align to TRBD1. CDR1 DFQATT and CDR2 SNEGSKA come from the germline V gene (reference sequence). The ends lost 5 bases at V and 1 base at J; junction bases unmatched: 23. The CDR3 is 20 amino acids. The CDR3 sequence is CSALDGGVRDRAIFNYGYTF. DNA of the CDR3: TGCAGTGCTTTAGATGGGGGGGTACGGGACAGGGCTATCTTTAACTATGGCTACACCTTC.

The J gene is TRBJ1-2, the V gene TRBV4-3; D is undetermined. Deletions cut 0 bases from V and 1 base from J, with 6 bases between. The CDR3 is made up of 14 amino acids. Germline lookup yields CDR1 LGHNA and CDR2 YSLEER. This CDR3 is CASSQDGINYGYTF. The CDR3 DNA sequence: TGCGCCAGCAGCCAAGACGGTATTAACTATGGCTACACCTTC.

In this sample, this clonotype turned up a few times. The chain links TRBV5-1 to TRBJ2-1; TRBD1 matches 9 bases. Trimming removed 0 bases from V and 12 bases from J; junction bases left unmatched: 1. Germline V gene data show CDR1 as SGHRS and CDR2 as YFSETQ. This CDR3 has 12 residues. The CDR3 spells CASSLDRGRQFF. As DNA, the CDR3 is TGCGCCAGCAGCTTGGACAGGGGGCGGCAGTTCTTC.

V is TRBV27 and J is TRBJ2-2; 7 bases fit TRBD2. Germline assignment: CDR1 MNHEY and CDR2 SMNVEV (reference sequence). With V trimmed by 3 bases and J by 4 bases, 11 bases remained unmatched. The CDR3 runs to 17 residues. As DNA, the CDR3 is TGTGCCAGCAGTTTTTTAGGGCCTAGCGGCCGCACCGGGGAGCTGTTTTTT. Protein product: CASSFLGPSGRTGELFF.

This clonotype was found a few times. The V call is TRBV5-1, the J call TRBJ2-3; 8 bases fit TRBD2. The CDR3 has 17 residues. Germline loops: CDR1 SGHRS, CDR2 YFSETQ. The V gene end was trimmed by 0 bases and the J gene end by 2 bases; junction bases not matched to a gene: 8. The CDR3 coding sequence is TGCGCCAGCAGCTTGGCGGGGGGGCCCAGAGCCACAGATACGCAGTATTTT. Translation gives CASSLAGGPRATDTQYF.

This clonotype was counted between two and nine times. The CDR3 coding sequence is TGTGCCAGCAGCTTAACGAGGGAGACTGAAGCTTTCTTT. The encoded protein is CASSLTRETEAFF. This chain links TRBV7-2 with TRBJ1-1; D is unresolved. The CDR3 loop spans 13 amino acids. Trimming cost V 2 bases and J 5 bases, with 9 bases left between them. Germline V gene data show CDR1 as SGHTA and CDR2 as FQGNSA.

The sample holds a few counts of this clonotype. This chain joins TRBV10-3 and TRBJ2-7, with TRBD1 identical over 11 bases. Germline-derived CDR1 and CDR2 are ENHRY and SYGVKD. The CDR3 runs 12 residues. J was trimmed by 4 bases and V by 11 bases; bases with no gene match: 4. The chain's CDR3 is CASGQGAYEQYF. For the CDR3, the DNA is TGTGCCTCTGGACAGGGGGCATACGAGCAGTACTTC.

This clonotype was counted between two and nine times. V is TRBV5-5 and J is TRBJ2-7; 7 nucleotides match TRBD2. The germline V gene has CDR1 SGHKS and CDR2 YYEKEE (reference sequence). V was clipped by 4 bases and J by 2 bases; unmatched bases: 6. This CDR3 region has 14 residues. CDR3 sequence reads: CASSNTGGPYEQYF. The CDR3 bases are TGTGCCAGCAGCAATACGGGAGGCCCCTACGAGCAGTACTTC.

The gene calls are TRBV20-1 and TRBJ2-6; 7 bases line up with TRBD2. Germline values: CDR1 DFQATT, CDR2 SNEGSKA (reference sequence). With 3 bases clipped from V and 0 bases from J, the junction kept 11 bases outside the gene matches. This CDR3 has 18 amino acids. CDR3 amino acids: CSARTEGLPASGANVLTF. The CDR3 nucleotides are TGCAGTGCTAGGACGGAGGGACTACCAGCCTCTGGGGCCAACGTCCTGACTTTC.

In its sample, this clonotype was seen a few times. The chain employs TRBV5-1 and TRBJ1-6; TRBD1 might be the D (5 bases). Per the germline V gene, CDR1 is SGHRS and CDR2 is YFSETQ. This CDR3 has 15 residues. Trimming removed 0 bases at V and 8 bases at J, with 12 bases between. DNA for the CDR3: TGCGCCAGCAGCTTGGAGGGGCTACCTCATTCACCCCTCCACTTT. Its translation: CASSLEGLPHSPLHF.

The chain employs TRBV18 and TRBJ1-2; D unclear. The V end lost 2 bases, the J end lost 6 bases, and 25 bases lay between the germline ends. Germline CDR1 reads KGHSH; CDR2 reads LQKENI. The CDR3 sequence is 18 residues long. Here the CDR3 DNA reads TGTGCCAGCTCACCAAGGCAACGGGCGGCGCGCGAGGAGGATGGCTACACCTTC. The encoded protein is CASSPRQRAAREEDGYTF.

The V and J genes are TRBV11-2 and TRBJ2-2, with a tentative D call TRBD1 (6 bases). Trimming pared 5 bases from V and 0 bases from J, leaving 10 bases between. Per germline, CDR1 SGHAT and CDR2 FQNNGV. The CDR3 extends over 15 amino acids. Here the CDR3 reads CASSPWTANTGELFF. The CDR3 coding sequence is TGTGCCAGCAGCCCCTGGACAGCGAACACCGGGGAGCTGTTTTTT. The complete variable domain, with remaining parts taken from reference TRBV11-2 and TRBJ2-2, reads EAGVAQSPRYKIIEKRQSVAFWCNPISGHATLYWYQQILGQGPKLLIQFQNNGVVDDSQLPKDRFSAERLKGVDSTLKIQPAKLEDSAVYLCASSPWTANTGELFFGEGSRLTVL.

The rearrangement joins TRBV21-1 to TRBJ2-7; the DNA was not used to check the table's D call, TRBD2. TRBV21-1 is labeled a pseudogene. The CDR3 has 13 amino acids. The chain's CDR3 is CATSLGLPYEQYF. Here the CDR3 DNA reads TGTGCCACCTCCCTAGGACTTCCCTACGAGCAGTACTTC.

V usage is TRBV4-1 and J usage is TRBJ2-1; 13 nucleotides match TRBD2. J lost 0 bases, V lost 4 bases, and 0 bases had no gene match. The CDR3 sequence is 16 residues long. Germline V gives CDR1 MGHRA, CDR2 YSYEKL. For the CDR3, the DNA is TGCGCCAGCAGCCGGACTAGCGGGAGCTCCTACAATGAGCAGTTCTTC. It is translated as CASSRTSGSSYNEQFF.

J is TRBJ2-7 and V is TRBV27; TRBD1 aligns across 9 bases. This CDR3 has 17 amino acids. Trimming at V came to 5 bases and at J to 3 bases, leaving 14 bases not matched to a gene. Germline CDR1 is MNHEY and CDR2 is SMNVEV (reference sequence). CDR3 bases: TGTGCCAGCAGTCCTCGGACAGGGGTTCGCCCCCTCTACGAGCAGTACTTC. Amino acids: CASSPRTGVRPLYEQYF.

This clonotype was recorded at least ten times. The chain has TRBV5-6 and TRBJ2-7; 9 bases are a match to TRBD1. The V gene's germline CDR1 is SGHDT and CDR2 YYEEEE. There are 15 residues in the CDR3. Losses at the gene ends were 4 bases for V and 5 bases for J; bases not matched to a gene: 10. CDR3 sequence (DNA): TGTGCCAGCAGCCATAGGGACAGGGTTGTCAACGAGCAGTACTTC. Protein sequence: CASSHRDRVVNEQYF.

This clonotype was seen a handful of times. The chain couples TRBV5-1 to TRBJ2-7; D gene ambiguous. The germline V gene has CDR1 SGHRS and CDR2 YFSETQ. The CDR3 consists of 14 residues. Trimming left V 0 bases short and J 1 base short, with 8 bases between. CDR3: CASSLDRPSYEQYF. In DNA, the CDR3 is TGCGCCAGCAGCTTGGATAGGCCTTCCTACGAGCAGTACTTC.

CDR3 nucleotide sequence: TGTGCCAGCAGCCAAGAAGGTGGGACTGAAGCTTTCTTT. Encoded protein: CASSQEGGTEAFF. The rearrangement joins TRBV3-1 to TRBJ1-1; D is undetermined. The CDR3 runs to 13 residues. The V gene's germline CDR1 is LGHDT and CDR2 YNNKEL (reference sequence). Trimming left V 0 bases short and J 5 bases short, with 7 bases between.

This clonotype has at least ten counts. This chain uses TRBV12-3 or TRBV12-4 with TRBJ2-5, with D perhaps being TRBD1 or TRBD2 (5 bases each). V lost 7 bases and J lost 0, with 18 bases in between. The CDR3 extends over 16 amino acids. Here the CDR3 DNA reads TGTGCCAGCACAAAAGGGACCGGTACTTACCAAGAGACCCAGTACTTC. The encoded protein is CASTKGTGTYQETQYF.

There are many counts of this clonotype. The genes are TRBV7-2 and TRBJ2-1; D is unresolved. CDR1 and CDR2 from the germline V gene are SGHTA and FQGNSA. Trimming took 2 bases from V and 3 from J, leaving 2 bases between them. The CDR3 runs 12 residues. The chain's CDR3 is CASSLNYNEQFF. The CDR3 region has the DNA TGTGCCAGCAGCTTAAACTACAATGAGCAGTTCTTC.

The gene calls are TRBV5-5 and TRBJ2-7; D might be TRBD2 (6 bases). Trimming took 0 bases from V and 3 from J, leaving 10 bases between them. This CDR3 is 14 amino acids long. Germline V gives CDR1 SGHKS, CDR2 YYEKEE (reference sequence). CDR3 sequence reads: CASSLVLGGYEQYF. CDR3 in DNA: TGTGCCAGCAGCTTGGTTTTGGGGGGCTACGAGCAGTACTTC.

On this clonotype itself: At one boundary the junction diverges from the germline segment, which might be a read error. V and J are TRBV2 and TRBJ1-2; D gene ambiguous. The CDR3 has 18 residues. Germline V gene lookup returns CDR1 SNHLY and CDR2 FYNNEI. The CDR3 nucleotides are TGTGCCATCAGTTTCGTGAAGGGCAGAGGGTTAGGAGTAAATGGCTACACCTTC. This translates into CAISFVKGRGLGVNGYTF. The full variable domain, in which reference TRBV2 and TRBJ1-2 provide the parts outside the CDR3, is EPEVTQTPSHQVTQMGQEVILRCVPISNHLYFYWYRQILGQKVEFLVSFYNNEISEKSEIFDDQFSVERPDGSNFTLKIRSTKLEDSAMYFCAISFVKGRGLGVNGYTFGSGTRLTVV.

The chain links TRBV5-1 to TRBJ2-6; weak D call: TRBD1 (6 bases). Germline V gene data show CDR1 as SGHRS and CDR2 as YFSETQ. Trimming removed 0 bases from V and 0 bases from J, with 13 bases in between. This CDR3 spans 18 amino acids. For the CDR3, the DNA is TGCGCCAGCAGCTTGGAAGGGACACCTTTCTCTGGGGCCAACGTCCTGACTTTC. Residues: CASSLEGTPFSGANVLTF. Filled out from reference TRBV5-1 and TRBJ2-6, the complete variable domain reads KAGVTQTPRYLIKTRGQQVTLSCSPISGHRSVSWYQQTPGQGLQFLFEYFSETQRNKGNFPGRFSGRQFSNSRSEMNVSTLELGDSALYLCASSLEGTPFSGANVLTFGAGSRLTVL.

CDR3 DNA sequence: TGCAGTGCTAGACGTCCGGGAAGGGGCGATGAGCAGTTCTTC. Protein product: CSARRPGRGDEQFF. The chain employs TRBV20-1 and TRBJ2-1; D may be TRBD1 or TRBD2 (5 bases each). The germline V gene has CDR1 DFQATT and CDR2 SNEGSKA (reference sequence). CDR3 size: 14 residues. The germline V and J ends were trimmed by 2 bases and 8 bases, with 16 bases remaining between them.